The 5 T cell receptor beta chains listed next were all sequenced from one sample in a study of T cell changes during pregnancy in multiple sclerosis. Assay used: immunoSEQ multiplex PCR; TCRdb lists only in-frame clones, some missing. In the table there are 35,000 to 50,000 clones, 90% of which are singletons. This specimen consisted of peripheral blood, obtained in the second trimester of pregnancy. These receptors were taken from a female donor in good health, enrolled as a control in a pregnancy study.

This sequence joins TRBV30 and TRBJ2-5; 7 nucleotides line up with TRBD1. Germline-derived CDR1 and CDR2 are GTSNPN and SVGIG (reference sequence). The V gene end was trimmed by 4 bases and the J gene end by 4 bases; junction bases not matched to a gene: 6. There are 13 residues in the CDR3. The CDR3 DNA follows: TGTGCCTGGACCCCGAAGGGGGCAGAGACCCAGTACTTC. It specifies CAWTPKGAETQYF.

The chain recombines TRBV5-4 with TRBJ2-3; TRBD2 might be the D (7 bases). The CDR3 spans 17 residues. CDR1 and CDR2 from the germline V gene are SGHNT and YYREEE (reference sequence). Trimming pared 4 bases from V and 8 bases from J, leaving 26 bases between. The CDR3 DNA is TGTGCCAGCAGCCTCCTAAAAGGGGGGGATATCCGGGGTACGCAGTATTTT. Residues: CASSLLKGGDIRGTQYF.

The count of this clone is one. The chain is built from TRBV4-2 and TRBJ2-3, with a tentative D call TRBD2 (5 bases). This CDR3 is 15 amino acids long. The V gene lost 0 bases and the J gene lost 2 bases, with 9 bases spanning the gap. Germline loops: CDR1 LGHNA, CDR2 YNFKEQ. CDR3 sequence: CASSQERGITDTQYF. DNA of the CDR3: TGTGCCAGCAGCCAAGAAAGAGGGATCACAGATACGCAGTATTTT.

The chain links TRBV27 to TRBJ2-7; TRBD2 is a possible D gene (6 bases). From germline, CDR1 is MNHEY and CDR2 SMNVEV (reference sequence). The CDR3 length is 14 residues. V was shortened by 3 bases and J by 0 bases, with 9 bases between the two germline ends. This CDR3 reads CASSLQRASYEQYF. Written as DNA, the CDR3 is TGTGCCAGCAGTTTGCAGCGGGCCTCCTACGAGCAGTACTTC.

This chain links TRBV19 with TRBJ2-2; D remains unclear. The germline CDR1 and CDR2 sequences are LNHDA and SQIVND (reference sequence). Trimming took off 3 bases at V and 7 bases at J, with 12 bases between the two ends. The CDR3 totals 14 residues. CDR3 DNA: TGTGCCAGTAGTATGTCTGCGTCGAGCGGGGAGCTGTTTTTT. It codes for CASSMSASSGELFF.